The 24 T cell receptor beta chains presented below share a single source sample, sequenced in a study of cytomegalovirus exposure and HLA in healthy donors. PCR was performed using 60 Vbeta and 13 Jbeta primers. Clones were sequenced by immunoSEQ multiplex PCR, and TCRdb holds only the in-frame ones, with some missing. This table has 100,000 or so clones, 13% to 15% appearing once. The source material was PBMCs. Receptor source: a female donor in good health and CMV-seronegative.

V usage is TRBV6-5 and J usage is TRBJ1-2; 10 nucleotides agree with TRBD1. Germline values: CDR1 MNHEY, CDR2 SVGAGI. The CDR3 runs 15 residues. V lost 5 bases to trimming and J lost 5 bases; unmatched junction nucleotides: 8. The CDR3 bases are TGTGCCAGCAGTACAATGACAGGGGGCACTTATGGCTACACCTTC. It encodes CASSTMTGGTYGYTF.

The chain employs TRBV5-6 and TRBJ2-1; TRBD2 agrees at 8 bases. Germline V gene sequence: CDR1 SGHDT, CDR2 YYEEEE. CDR3 length: 15 residues. V dropped 4 bases and J dropped 7; count of bases not matched to a gene: 10. In DNA form, the CDR3 reads TGTGCCAGCAGCCTCCGACGGGAGGGCCTGAATGAGCAGTTCTTC. Translating gives CASSLRREGLNEQFF.

This clone came up a few times. Other DNA sequences in the same sample also yield this CDR3. V and J are TRBV4-3 and TRBJ1-4, with D maybe TRBD1 (5 bases). Trimming took off 1 base at V and 5 bases at J, with 11 bases between the two ends. The V gene's germline CDR1 is LGHNA and CDR2 YSLEER. The CDR3 length is 15 residues. The DNA for the CDR3 is TGCGCCAGCAGCCAAGTAACAGGTGGAAATGAAAAACTGTTTTTT. Encoded protein: CASSQVTGGNEKLFF.

V and J are TRBV5-1 and TRBJ1-6, with D possibly matching TRBD1 (5 bases). There are 15 residues in the CDR3. V lost 0 bases to trimming and J lost 7 bases, with 11 bases between them. Germline CDR1 is SGHRS and CDR2 is YFSETQ. CDR3 region: CASSLGQSGNSPLHF. The CDR3 coding sequence is TGCGCCAGCAGCTTGGGACAGTCCGGCAATTCACCCCTCCACTTT. The entire variable domain, with the rest obtained from reference TRBV5-1 and TRBJ1-6, is as follows: KAGVTQTPRYLIKTRGQQVTLSCSPISGHRSVSWYQQTPGQGLQFLFEYFSETQRNKGNFPGRFSGRQFSNSRSEMNVSTLELGDSALYLCASSLGQSGNSPLHFGNGTRLTVT.

This clone was detected a few times. This chain links TRBV5-4 with TRBJ1-3, with TRBD1 matching over 9 bases. Germline trimming cut 5 bases from V and 4 bases from J; bases unmatched to any gene: 4. The CDR3 runs 14 residues. CDR1 is SGHNT and CDR2 is YYREEE in the germline V gene (reference sequence). CDR3 loop: CASSVQGAGNTIYF. Written as DNA, the CDR3 is TGTGCCAGCAGTGTACAGGGGGCCGGAAACACCATATATTTT.

The chain carries TRBV5-6 and TRBJ2-7; a possible D gene is TRBD1 (5 bases). Germline V gene sequence: CDR1 SGHDT, CDR2 YYEEEE. With 1 base removed from V and 3 bases from J, the gap between germline ends came to 14 bases. The CDR3 runs to 15 residues. CDR3 amino acids: CASSLQGVPGYEQYF. The CDR3 bases are TGTGCCAGCAGCTTGCAGGGTGTTCCTGGCTACGAGCAGTACTTC. Together with reference TRBV5-6 and TRBJ2-7, the CDR3 gives the full variable domain: DAGVTQSPTHLIKTRGQQVTLRCSPKSGHDTVSWYQQALGQGPQFIFQYYEEEERQRGNFPDRFSGHQFPNYSSELNVNALLLGDSALYLCASSLQGVPGYEQYFGPGTRLTVT.

This clone showed up just a few times. This chain connects TRBV19 to TRBJ2-1, with D maybe TRBD2 (7 bases). Trimming stripped 5 bases from V and 8 bases from J, with 13 bases between. The germline CDR1 and CDR2 sequences are LNHDA and SQIVND (reference sequence). CDR3 length: 13 amino acids. This CDR3 is CASSLAGADEQFF. The CDR3 nucleotides read TGTGCCAGTAGTTTGGCGGGGGCGGATGAGCAGTTCTTC.

This clone was seen a few times. The V call is TRBV6-6, the J call TRBJ2-7; D perhaps matches TRBD2 (5 bases). The CDR3 runs 13 residues. V was cut by 5 bases and J by 5 bases, with 13 bases left in between. Germline CDR1 MNHNY, CDR2 SVGAGI (reference sequence). CDR3 amino acids: CASSAGRNHEQYF. CDR3 DNA sequence: TGTGCCAGCAGTGCGGGTCGGAACCACGAGCAGTACTTC.

The chain combines TRBV4-3 with TRBJ1-2, with 7 bases matching TRBD1. The CDR3 is made up of 15 amino acids. The germline V gene encodes CDR1 LGHNA and CDR2 YSLEER. The ends lost 3 bases at V and 5 bases at J; junction bases unmatched: 9. In DNA form, the CDR3 reads TGCGCCAGCAGCCAGACGGGACAGCTGATTTATGGCTACACCTTC. Translated, it gives CASSQTGQLIYGYTF.

Written as DNA, the CDR3 is TGTGCCAGCAGTGAATATGGGTCTGGTAGGGGTTACGAGCAGTACTTC. Its protein product is CASSEYGSGRGYEQYF. The V gene is TRBV25-1, the J gene TRBJ2-7; the D gene is possibly TRBD1 (5 bases). Deletions cut 0 bases from V and 4 bases from J, with 16 bases between. CDR1 is MGHDK and CDR2 is SYGVNS in the germline V gene. CDR3 length: 16 residues.

CDR3 sequence reads: CASSHTGGPTNEQFF. The CDR3 nucleotides are TGTGCCAGCAGTCATACGGGAGGGCCTACCAATGAGCAGTTCTTC. The V gene is TRBV6-4, the J gene TRBJ2-1; 8 bases align to TRBD2. This CDR3 region has 15 residues. Germline-derived CDR1 and CDR2 are MRHNA and SNTAGT. With V trimmed by 5 bases and J by 6 bases, 9 bases remained unmatched.

The chain carries TRBV6-6 and TRBJ2-5, with a tentative D call TRBD2 (6 bases). Per the germline V gene, CDR1 is MNHNY and CDR2 is SVGAGI (reference sequence). This CDR3 comprises 16 residues. Trimming took 1 base from V and 4 from J, leaving 16 bases between them. CDR3 residues: CASSYYSPSVGETQYF. The CDR3 nucleotides read TGTGCCAGCAGTTACTACTCCCCTAGCGTGGGAGAGACCCAGTACTTC.

This clone was detected only a few times. The rearrangement joins TRBV18 to TRBJ2-7; 7 nucleotides match TRBD1. Germline V gene data show CDR1 as KGHSH and CDR2 as LQKENI. Losses at the gene ends were 5 bases for V and 2 bases for J; bases not matched to a gene: 6. This CDR3 has 14 amino acids. The CDR3 DNA follows: TGTGCCAGCTCAGTCACCGGGACAGCCTACGAGCAGTACTTC. Its protein product is CASSVTGTAYEQYF.

The chain is built from TRBV11-2 and TRBJ1-2, with 7 bases that match TRBD1. In germline, CDR1 is SGHAT, CDR2 FQNNGV. The trim removed 1 base at V and 8 bases at J, leaving 10 bases unmatched. The CDR3 extends over 15 amino acids. The CDR3, as DNA: TGTGCCAGCAGCTTAGGACAGGGTGGTGTTGGAGGCTACACCTTC. This encodes CASSLGQGGVGGYTF.

J is TRBJ2-3 and V is TRBV5-1; TRBD1 matches at 7 bases. This CDR3 contains 17 residues. Losses at the gene ends were 0 bases for V and 0 bases for J; bases not matched to a gene: 7. CDR1 is SGHRS and CDR2 is YFSETQ in the germline V gene. Here the CDR3 DNA reads TGCGCCAGCAGCTTGGTCGTGGGCAGGGGGAGCACAGATACGCAGTATTTT. Translation gives CASSLVVGRGSTDTQYF.

This clone was picked up a small number of times. The chain is built from TRBV27 and TRBJ2-5; TRBD2 agrees at 11 bases. V trimming: 8 bases; J trimming: 2 bases; junction bases outside the gene matches: 7. The V gene's germline CDR1 is MNHEY and CDR2 SMNVEV (reference sequence). The CDR3 has 15 amino acids. The CDR3 protein is CASSSLAGGQETQYF. CDR3 in DNA: TGTGCCAGCTCGTCTCTAGCGGGGGGACAAGAGACCCAGTACTTC.

This sequence joins TRBV29-1 and TRBJ1-2, with 10 nucleotides matching TRBD1. V lost 3 bases to trimming and J lost 8 bases; unmatched junction nucleotides: 6. Germline CDR1 and CDR2: SQVTM and ANQGSEA. The CDR3 loop spans 13 amino acids. The CDR3: CSVEAGTGEGYTF. The CDR3 DNA reads as TGCAGCGTTGAGGCTGGGACAGGGGAAGGCTACACCTTC.

The CDR3 loop reads CASGNKERGSMGGTEAFF. The CDR3 DNA reads as TGTGCCAGCGGTAACAAAGAACGGGGGTCGATGGGGGGCACTGAAGCTTTCTTT. This rearrangement joins TRBV2 to TRBJ1-1; the D gene is possibly TRBD1 (5 bases). Germline-derived CDR1 and CDR2 are SNHLY and FYNNEI. V was clipped by 8 bases and J by 4 bases, with 29 bases between them. The CDR3 loop spans 18 amino acids.

The rearrangement uses TRBV9 and TRBJ1-1; no definite D call. The CDR3 contains 14 residues. Germline V gene lookup returns CDR1 SGDLS and CDR2 YYNGEE. Between the trimmed V and J ends, which lost 0 bases and 4 bases, there was a span of 10 bases. The chain's CDR3 is CASSVAGGFTEAFF. DNA for the CDR3: TGTGCCAGCAGCGTAGCGGGAGGGTTCACTGAAGCTTTCTTT.

This clone appeared a few times. The rearrangement links TRBV10-3 to TRBJ2-1, with 9 positions matching TRBD1. The ends lost 8 bases at V and 3 bases at J; junction bases unmatched: 8. The CDR3 sequence is 15 residues long. Germline CDR1 and CDR2: ENHRY and SYGVKD. CDR3 bases: TGTGCCATCGGACGGACAGGGGACCACTACAATGAGCAGTTCTTC. Protein product: CAIGRTGDHYNEQFF.

This clone was recorded a few times. The V call is TRBV7-9, the J call TRBJ2-4; 8 bases are a match to TRBD1. The trim removed 5 bases at V and 4 bases at J, leaving 4 bases unmatched. The germline V gene encodes CDR1 SEHNR and CDR2 FQNEAQ (reference sequence). The CDR3 sequence is 14 residues long. The CDR3 region is CASSTRTGKNIQYF. The CDR3, as DNA: TGTGCCAGCAGCACTCGGACAGGGAAAAACATTCAGTACTTC.

The chain links TRBV6-1 to TRBJ2-5; TRBD2 matches at 11 bases. Per germline, CDR1 MNHNS and CDR2 SASEGT. Unmatched junction bases numbered 6, after V lost 0 bases and J lost 3 bases. The CDR3 loop spans 17 amino acids. The CDR3 DNA is TGTGCCAGCAGTGAAGCGATGATAGCGGGGGGGAAAGAGACCCAGTACTTC. Its protein product is CASSEAMIAGGKETQYF.

The rearrangement joins TRBV19 to TRBJ1-1; 11 bases map to TRBD1. The CDR3 extends over 15 amino acids. Germline CDR1 and CDR2: LNHDA and SQIVND (reference sequence). V dropped 3 bases and J dropped 1; count of bases not matched to a gene: 1. This chain's CDR3 is CASSIGQGANTEAFF. The CDR3 DNA reads TGTGCCAGTAGTATTGGACAGGGGGCGAACACTGAAGCTTTCTTT.

V is TRBV4-2 and J is TRBJ2-2, with TRBD2 identical over 13 bases. The CDR3 runs to 15 residues. Germline V lookup: CDR1 LGHNA, CDR2 YNFKEQ. The V and J ends lost 4 bases and 6 bases, in that order; junction bases with no gene match: 2. The CDR3 sequence is CASSRGLAGAGELFF. For the CDR3, the DNA is TGTGCCAGCAGCCGAGGACTAGCGGGAGCCGGGGAGCTGTTTTTT.